This is a list of T cell receptor beta chains from one sample in a study of Graves' ophthalmopathy and Graves' hyperthyroidism. Each CDR3 protein is one row after TCRdb ran MiXCR on the multiplex PCR reads. The sample holds about 500,000 distinct CDR3 sequences, roughly 14% seen once. The sample taken for sequencing was blood. The receptors here all came from a woman in her twenties or thirties with Graves' ophthalmopathy. The CDR3 runs from the conserved cysteine through the conserved F or W. Fields, in order: CDR3 length, J gene, D gene, clone size, V gene, CDR3 DNA, CDR3 protein. A D gene is named only where the DNA matches it firmly. Rows give clone size only sometimes, using once, few, many, or a class for an expanded clone.

14 TRBJ2-5 TRBD1 NA TRBV12-3/TRBV12-4 TGTGCCAGCAGTTCCCAGGGGGCCGAAGAGACCCAGTACTTC CASSSQGAEETQYF
13 TRBJ2-7 NA NA TRBV18 TGTGCCAGCTCACCGAACAGGGAAGGCGAGCAGTACTTC CASSPNREGEQYF
14 TRBJ2-5 NA many TRBV11-2 TGTGCCAGCACTGAAGACAGGAACCAAGAGACCCAGTACTTC CASTEDRNQETQYF
15 TRBJ2-7 NA many TRBV6-1 TGTGCCAGCAAGGGTCCCGATCCCTTCTCCTACGAGCAGTACTTC CASKGPDPFSYEQYF
15 TRBJ2-5 NA many TRBV7-2 TGTGCCAGCAGCTTAGCCACAGGGTCTAGGGAGACCCAGTACTTC CASSLATGSRETQYF
16 TRBJ1-5 TRBD1 many TRBV6-1 TGTGCCAGCAGTGAGACAGGGGACCATAACAATCAGCCCCAGCATTTT CASSETGDHNNQPQHF
14 TRBJ2-7 TRBD1 NA TRBV19 TGTGCCAGTAGTATAAACAGGGGATCCTACGAGCAGTACTTC CASSINRGSYEQYF
14 TRBJ1-2 NA many TRBV18 TGTGCCAGCTCACCACGGTTTACCTCCGAGGGCTACACCTTC CASSPRFTSEGYTF
15 TRBJ1-1 TRBD1 many TRBV20-1 TGCAGTGCAAATCCAGGGGGCACGGTGAACACTGAAGCTTTCTTT CSANPGGTVNTEAFF
13 TRBJ2-2 NA many TRBV7-3 TGTGCCAGCAGGGCCGGGCACACCGGGGAGCTGTTTTTT CASRAGHTGELFF
13 TRBJ2-5 NA many TRBV6-1 TGTGCCAGCAGTGCGAACTTCCAAGAGACCCAGTACTTC CASSANFQETQYF
15 TRBJ1-4 NA NA TRBV2 TGTGCCAGCAGTGAAGCCACAGCGCGGGGTGAAAAACTGTTTTTT CASSEATARGEKLFF
12 TRBJ1-2 NA many TRBV12-3/TRBV12-4 TGTGCCAGCAGTCCACGACGGGGGGGCTACACCTTC CASSPRRGGYTF
17 TRBJ1-5 TRBD1 few TRBV12-3/TRBV12-4 TGTGCCAGCAGTTTTGTTTCGGGACAGGTTAGCAATCAGCCCCGGCATTTT CASSFVSGQVSNQPRHF